These 16 T cell receptor beta chains share one sample of origin, sequenced in a study of blood T cell repertoires in COVID-19. TCRdb's copy holds only in-frame clones and misses some; the assay was immunoSEQ multiplex PCR. Among around 90,000 clones listed, 70% to 90% were seen once. Material: peripheral blood. Receptor source: a man aged 50 to 59 with COVID-19, enrolled during active disease.

The chain links TRBV7-3 to TRBJ2-2, with 7 bases lining up with TRBD2. The CDR3 spans 15 residues. In germline, CDR1 is SGHTA, CDR2 FQGTGA. J gave up 7 bases and V 5 bases, and 10 bases lay outside the gene matches. The CDR3 DNA is TGTGCCAGCAGCCGAGGGAGCGGGGTGGACGGGGAGCTGTTTTTT. Translation gives CASSRGSGVDGELFF.

This chain connects TRBV28 to TRBJ1-5; D call uncertain. V was pared by 8 bases and J by 1 base, with 6 bases between. Germline CDR1 is MDHEN and CDR2 is SYDVKM. There are 12 residues in the CDR3. The DNA for the CDR3 is TGTGCCAGCCGGGAGAGCAATCAGCCCCAGCATTTT. Its protein is CASRESNQPQHF.

The rearrangement joins TRBV28 to TRBJ1-5, with a possible D match to TRBD1 (6 bases). The CDR3 is 16 amino acids. The germline V gene has CDR1 MDHEN and CDR2 SYDVKM. The V end lost 5 bases, the J end lost 0 bases, and 14 bases lay between the germline ends. CDR3 residues: CASSPDRTYSNQPQHF. In nucleotides, the CDR3 is TGTGCCAGCAGTCCGGACAGAACCTATAGCAATCAGCCCCAGCATTTT.

The genes are TRBV28 and TRBJ2-7; the D gene is possibly TRBD1 (6 bases). This CDR3 has 15 residues. Per germline, CDR1 MDHEN and CDR2 SYDVKM. Trimming took 6 bases from V and 4 from J, leaving 19 bases between them. CDR3 residues: CASSPLDRLLYEQYF. The CDR3 coding sequence is TGTGCCAGCAGCCCCCTCGACAGGCTGCTATACGAGCAGTACTTC.

The CDR3 spells CASSKDVSRGSGNTIYF. In DNA form, the CDR3 reads TGTGCCAGCAGCAAAGACGTTAGCAGGGGATCTGGAAACACCATATATTTT. V gene TRBV21-1 combines with J gene TRBJ1-3; the table's D call of TRBD1 was not tested on the DNA. TRBV21-1 is a pseudogene segment. The CDR3 has 17 residues.

The chain carries TRBV14 and TRBJ2-2; D is uncertain. V was cut by 0 bases and J by 3 bases, with 8 bases left in between. Germline-derived CDR1 and CDR2 are SGHDN and FVKESK. The CDR3 sequence is 15 residues long. The CDR3 sequence is CASSQDLRYTGELFF. The CDR3 coding sequence is TGTGCCAGCAGCCAAGACCTTCGTTACACCGGGGAGCTGTTTTTT.

With respect to this clone: One end of the junction varies from germline; a read error may be responsible. The chain is built from TRBV5-5 and TRBJ2-2; 7 bases match TRBD1. From germline, CDR1 is SGHKS and CDR2 YYEKEE (reference sequence). The CDR3 covers 15 residues. The CDR3 sequence is CASSIEGGNIGELFF. CDR3 bases: TGTGCCAGCAGCATAGAAGGGGGCAACATCGGGGAGCTGTTTTTT.

V gene TRBV5-4 combines with J gene TRBJ1-2, with 8 nucleotides matching TRBD1. Germline V gene data show CDR1 as SGHNT and CDR2 as YYREEE (reference sequence). The J segment lost 3 bases and the V segment lost 3 bases, leaving 7 bases of the junction unmatched. The CDR3 totals 15 residues. The CDR3: CASSSRTGPDYGYTF. CDR3 coding DNA: TGTGCCAGCAGCTCCCGGACAGGGCCTGACTATGGCTACACCTTC. The full variable domain, completed using reference TRBV5-4 and TRBJ1-2, is ETGVTQSPTHLIKTRGQQVTLRCSSQSGHNTVSWYQQALGQGPQFIFQYYREEENGRGNFPPRFSGLQFPNYSSELNVNALELDDSALYLCASSSRTGPDYGYTFGSGTRLTVV.

This chain connects TRBV25-1 to TRBJ2-2, with a tentative D call TRBD1 (5 bases). The CDR3 covers 18 residues. V was pared by 0 bases and J by 6 bases, with 20 bases between. Germline-derived CDR1 and CDR2 are MGHDK and SYGVNS. CDR3 sequence reads: CASSEYSGGPGKAGELFF. As DNA, the CDR3 is TGTGCCAGCAGTGAATATAGTGGTGGTCCAGGGAAGGCCGGGGAGCTGTTTTTT.

The rearrangement links TRBV18 to TRBJ1-1, with D unresolved. Trimming took 0 bases from V and 0 from J, leaving 11 bases between them. Germline values: CDR1 KGHSH, CDR2 LQKENI. The CDR3 sequence is 16 residues long. CDR3 sequence: CASSPPSQRMNTEAFF. The CDR3 DNA is TGTGCCAGCTCACCACCTTCACAGAGAATGAACACTGAAGCTTTCTTT.

The chain links TRBV28 to TRBJ2-1; D is possibly TRBD2 (5 bases). Per germline, CDR1 MDHEN and CDR2 SYDVKM. This CDR3 is 18 amino acids long. Between the trimmed V and J ends, which lost 5 bases and 2 bases, there was a span of 22 bases. Here the CDR3 DNA reads TGTGCCAGCAGTCCGTTTTTAAAAAGTTCGAGGGCCTACAATGAGCAGTTCTTC. Protein: CASSPFLKSSRAYNEQFF.

The chain couples TRBV19 to TRBJ2-7; 9 bases match TRBD1. CDR3 size: 14 residues. Unmatched junction bases numbered 3, after V lost 2 bases and J lost 4 bases. Germline V gene data show CDR1 as LNHDA and CDR2 as SQIVND (reference sequence). CDR3 region: CASSITGGAYEQYF. Here the CDR3 DNA reads TGTGCCAGTAGTATAACAGGGGGCGCGTACGAGCAGTACTTC.

V gene TRBV5-6 combines with J gene TRBJ1-2; 7 bases map to TRBD1. Germline V gene sequence: CDR1 SGHDT, CDR2 YYEEEE. J lost 6 bases, V lost 1 base, and 6 bases had no gene match. The CDR3 is 14 residues long. The CDR3 region is CASSLITGDDGYTF. CDR3 bases: TGTGCCAGCAGCTTGATTACAGGGGACGATGGCTACACCTTC.

This chain links TRBV6-5 with TRBJ2-7, with D possibly matching TRBD2 (5 bases). This CDR3 spans 13 amino acids. Germline V CDR1 and CDR2: MNHEY, SVGAGI. With 4 bases removed from V and 3 bases from J, the gap between germline ends came to 10 bases. CDR3 protein: CASSSSLVYEQYF. The CDR3 DNA is TGTGCCAGCAGTTCTTCACTAGTCTACGAGCAGTACTTC.

This sequence joins TRBV6-5 and TRBJ1-2; 8 bases match TRBD1. Trimming took 5 bases from V and 5 from J; bases not matched to a gene: 1. The germline CDR1 and CDR2 sequences are MNHEY and SVGAGI. This CDR3 comprises 12 residues. The CDR3 DNA sequence: TGTGCCAGCAGTCGGACAGGGTATGGCTACACCTTC. It specifies CASSRTGYGYTF.

The CDR3 sequence: CASTGGPTDTQYF. CDR3 DNA: TGCGCCAGCACGGGGGGGCCCACAGATACGCAGTATTTT. V and J are TRBV5-1 and TRBJ2-3; 8 bases are a match to TRBD2. The trim removed 6 bases at V and 2 bases at J, leaving 2 bases unmatched. Germline CDR1 is SGHRS and CDR2 is YFSETQ. This CDR3 region has 13 residues.